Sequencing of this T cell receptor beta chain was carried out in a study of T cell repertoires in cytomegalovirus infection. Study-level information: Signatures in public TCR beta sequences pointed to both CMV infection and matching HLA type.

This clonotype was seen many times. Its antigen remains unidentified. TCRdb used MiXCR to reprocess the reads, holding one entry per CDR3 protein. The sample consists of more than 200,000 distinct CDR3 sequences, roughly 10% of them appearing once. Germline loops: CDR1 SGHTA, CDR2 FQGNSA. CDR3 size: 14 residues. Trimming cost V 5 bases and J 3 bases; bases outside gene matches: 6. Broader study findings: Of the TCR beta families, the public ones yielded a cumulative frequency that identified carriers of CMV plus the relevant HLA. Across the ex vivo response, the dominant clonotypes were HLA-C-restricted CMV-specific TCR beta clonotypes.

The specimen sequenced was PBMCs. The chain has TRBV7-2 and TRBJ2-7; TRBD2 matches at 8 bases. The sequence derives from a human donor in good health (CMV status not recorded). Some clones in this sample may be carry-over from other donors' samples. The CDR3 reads CASSHSGANYEQYF. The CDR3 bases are TGTGCCAGCAGCCATAGCGGGGCAAACTACGAGCAGTACTTC.